The 11 T cell receptor beta chains below come from one sample, sequenced in a study of breast tumors, draining lymph nodes, adjacent tissues. Using its own MiXCR run on the multiplex PCR reads, TCRdb lists one record per CDR3 protein. Of roughly 220,000 distinct CDR3 sequences listed, 30% to 35% are singletons. Axillary draining lymph nodes of breast cancer patients supplied the node samples. The sequencing input was axillary lymph node tissue. The receptors derive from a female donor with breast cancer. Some clones in this sample may be carry-over from other donors' samples.

The rearrangement joins TRBV11-2 to TRBJ1-2; the D gene is possibly TRBD1 (5 bases). This CDR3 spans 13 amino acids. The germline V gene has CDR1 SGHAT and CDR2 FQNNGV. V gave up 5 bases and J gave up 8 bases, with 15 bases separating them. CDR3 sequence (DNA): TGTGCCAGCAGCCAGGGACGGAACGAAGGCTACACCTTC. This translates into CASSQGRNEGYTF.

For the CDR3, the DNA is TGTGCCAGCAGGTGGGGAGGGTACAATGAGCAGTTCTTC. This codes for CASRWGGYNEQFF. The rearrangement uses TRBV13 and TRBJ2-1; 7 bases are a match to TRBD2. CDR1 PRHDT and CDR2 FYEKMQ come from the germline V gene (reference sequence). This CDR3 spans 13 amino acids. With 6 bases clipped from V and 4 bases from J, the junction kept 3 bases outside the gene matches.

This clonotype showed up many times. This sequence joins TRBV11-2 and TRBJ2-7; TRBD1 matches at 9 bases. The CDR3 has 14 amino acids. Germline V CDR1 and CDR2: SGHAT, FQNNGV. J lost 3 bases, V lost 5 bases, and 5 bases had no gene match. The CDR3 loop reads CASSPDRGGYEQYF. The CDR3 DNA reads as TGTGCCAGCAGCCCGGACAGGGGCGGCTACGAGCAGTACTTC.

The chain is built from TRBV4-2 and TRBJ2-3, with D perhaps matching TRBD2 (5 bases). The CDR3 runs to 17 residues. Germline V gives CDR1 LGHNA, CDR2 YNFKEQ. V lost 0 bases, J lost 0 bases, and 13 bases lay in between. The CDR3 DNA follows: TGTGCCAGCAGCCAAGAGAAGCGGTCCGCGAGCACAGATACGCAGTATTTT. Translating gives CASSQEKRSASTDTQYF.

This clonotype has ten or more counts. V is TRBV10-3 and J is TRBJ2-1; 10 bases match TRBD2. The CDR3 extends over 17 amino acids. The ends lost 5 bases at V and 0 bases at J; junction bases unmatched: 7. CDR1 ENHRY and CDR2 SYGVKD come from the germline V gene. The CDR3 protein is CAISPGTSASSYNEQFF. The DNA for the CDR3 is TGTGCCATCAGTCCCGGGACTAGCGCTAGCTCCTACAATGAGCAGTTCTTC.

This clonotype was recorded many times. The CDR3 DNA follows: TGCGCCAGCAGCTTGTACGGGGCGGGAGCGTCCTACAATGAGCAGTTCTTC. It yields the protein CASSLYGAGASYNEQFF. The chain couples TRBV5-1 to TRBJ2-1; 7 bases agree with TRBD2. The V and J ends lost 1 base and 1 base, in that order; junction bases with no gene match: 8. Germline V lookup: CDR1 SGHRS, CDR2 YFSETQ. This CDR3 contains 17 residues.

This clonotype has ten or more counts. The chain carries TRBV2 and TRBJ2-7, with 9 positions matching TRBD1. There are 14 residues in the CDR3. Per the germline V gene, CDR1 is SNHLY and CDR2 is FYNNEI. Losses at the gene ends were 4 bases for V and 12 bases for J; bases not matched to a gene: 13. The CDR3 region is CASSAGEGQGCGYF. As DNA, the CDR3 is TGTGCCAGCAGTGCCGGGGAGGGACAGGGTTGCGGGTACTTC.

This clonotype was recorded at least ten times. A junction boundary mismatches the germline segment, possibly from a read error. The gene calls are TRBV7-7 and TRBJ2-2; D possibly matches TRBD1 or TRBD2 (5 bases each). Looked up from germline, CDR1 is SSHAT and CDR2 is FNYEAQ (reference sequence). The CDR3 contains 14 residues. The CDR3 sequence: CASSPGTHTGELFF. DNA for the CDR3: TGTGCTAGCAGCCCCGGGACGCACACCGGGGAGCTGTTTTTT.

Notes on this clonotype: Since the CDR3 does not end with the conserved phenylalanine or tryptophan, this likely comes from a read error. The DNA is left out, because the CDR3 cannot be placed on it with certainty; the CDR3 is given as TCRdb lists it. The chain carries TRBV4-3 and TRBJ1-1. The CDR3 sequence runs 13 residues, both termini included. Germline lookup yields CDR1 LGHNA and CDR2 YSLEER. CDR3 loop: CASSQIERTEACV.

The table lists this clonotype with many counts. Here the CDR3 DNA reads TGCAGCGTTGGTGGAACCGGGACAAGGAACACCGGGGAGCTGTTTTTT. It specifies CSVGGTGTRNTGELFF. J is TRBJ2-2 and V is TRBV29-1; TRBD1 might be the D (6 bases). The ends were cut back, 4 bases at V and 1 base at J, with 16 bases in the middle. This CDR3 is built from 16 residues. CDR1 and CDR2 (germline): SQVTM, ANQGSEA.

This clonotype appeared many times. The chain has TRBV6-4 and TRBJ2-1; 13 positions agree with TRBD2. V lost 6 bases, J lost 7 bases, and 6 bases stayed unmatched. This CDR3 region has 15 residues. Germline values: CDR1 MRHNA, CDR2 SNTAGT. The CDR3 DNA reads TGTGCCAGCAGAACGACTAGCGGGGGGAGTAATGAGCAGTTCTTC. Encoded protein: CASRTTSGGSNEQFF.